These 26 T cell receptor beta chains were sequenced from one sample in a study of blood T cells in healthy people across ages. Using a J-beta primer mix together with a sample-barcoded 5' primer, a second PCR was run for roughly 7 to 11 cycles. TCRdb redid the calling of the 5' RACE reads with MiXCR, one entry per CDR3 protein. The table includes about 1.8 million distinct CDR3 sequences, roughly 49% detected once. Sequencing was performed on blood. The source is a woman aged 40 to 49 in good health.

The V gene is TRBV20-1, the J gene TRBJ1-5; perhaps TRBD1 as D (6 bases). CDR3 length equals 15 residues. V was pared by 5 bases and J by 8 bases, with 22 bases between. Looked up from germline, CDR1 is DFQATT and CDR2 is SNEGSKA (reference sequence). The CDR3 DNA is TGCAGTGCTTCTCTGACATACAGGGAGAAGAAGCCCCAGCATTTT. Amino acids: CSASLTYREKKPQHF.

Points on this clonotype: One end of the junction fails to match germline, which may point to a read error. V and J are TRBV29-1 and TRBJ1-1, with D hard to call. This CDR3 is 12 amino acids long. Germline loops: CDR1 SQVTM, CDR2 ANQGSEA. The CDR3 DNA sequence: TGCAGCGTTGGAGTTCTGAACACTGAAACTTTCTTT. This encodes CSVGVLNTETFF.

The chain recombines TRBV27 with TRBJ2-3, with D perhaps given as TRBD1 or TRBD2 (6 bases each). Germline CDR1 is MNHEY and CDR2 is SMNVEV (reference sequence). CDR3 size: 16 residues. The V end was cut by 4 bases, the J end by 4 bases, with 18 bases between. The CDR3 reads CASSSLRGGEADTQYF. The CDR3 nucleotides are TGTGCCAGCAGTTCCCTCAGGGGAGGTGAGGCAGATACGCAGTATTTT.

This clonotype occurred once. The chain employs TRBV12-3 or TRBV12-4 and TRBJ1-5, with D tentatively TRBD1 (5 bases). The CDR3 sequence is 15 residues long. V was clipped by 3 bases and J by 6 bases, with 15 bases between them. This chain's CDR3 is CASSLSGTSGQPQHF. The CDR3 coding sequence is TGTGCCAGCAGTTTGTCAGGGACTAGTGGTCAGCCCCAGCATTTT.

Only a few counts were recorded for this clonotype. V gene TRBV20-1 combines with J gene TRBJ2-4; TRBD2 is a possible D gene (6 bases). The CDR3 loop spans 16 amino acids. V shed 2 bases and J shed 0 bases, with 14 bases lying between them. The germline V gene has CDR1 DFQATT and CDR2 SNEGSKA (reference sequence). DNA of the CDR3: TGCAGTGCTAGACCCGGGACTCCGCTAGCCAAAAACATTCAGTACTTC. Residues: CSARPGTPLAKNIQYF.

This clonotype was seen at least ten times. For the CDR3, the DNA is TGTGCCAGCAGTAAAATACCGGGACAGGGGTTCTACGAGCAGTACTTC. This encodes CASSKIPGQGFYEQYF. The V and J genes are TRBV6-2 or TRBV6-3 and TRBJ2-7; 10 nucleotides align to TRBD1. V lost 5 bases to trimming and J lost 3 bases; unmatched junction nucleotides: 10. This CDR3 spans 16 amino acids. From germline, CDR1 is MNHEY and CDR2 SVGEGT.

This clonotype was found a few times. The V call is TRBV5-1, the J call TRBJ2-1; D tentatively fits TRBD1 or TRBD2 (5 bases each). Germline CDR1 SGHRS, CDR2 YFSETQ. The CDR3 consists of 16 residues. V was shortened by 4 bases and J by 4 bases, with 18 bases between the two germline ends. The CDR3 protein is CASSTRTGRHYNEQFF. The CDR3 DNA follows: TGCGCCAGCAGCACCAGGACGGGACGCCATTACAATGAGCAGTTCTTC.

The genes are TRBV6-5 and TRBJ1-4, with TRBD1 as a possible D gene (6 bases). Germline loops: CDR1 MNHEY, CDR2 SVGAGI. Trimming removed 2 bases at V and 5 bases at J, with 15 bases between. The CDR3 sequence is 16 residues long. The CDR3 loop reads CASSYRAGTLNEKLFF. CDR3 nucleotides: TGTGCCAGCAGTTACCGGGCCGGGACACTGAATGAAAAACTGTTTTTT.

This clonotype was detected only a few times. The J gene is TRBJ2-3, the V gene TRBV28, with 9 bases that match TRBD1. The CDR3 sequence is 13 residues long. CDR1 and CDR2 (germline): MDHEN, SYDVKM. The trim removed 5 bases at V and 11 bases at J, leaving 8 bases unmatched. CDR3 nucleotide sequence: TGTGCCAGCAGTAAGACTCCGGGACAGGGGCAGTATTTT. Its protein product is CASSKTPGQGQYF.

In this sample, this clonotype turned up a few times. The V gene is TRBV20-1, the J gene TRBJ1-6; D is unclear. V shed 5 bases and J shed 4 bases, with 3 bases lying between them. Germline V gives CDR1 DFQATT, CDR2 SNEGSKA (reference sequence). The CDR3 consists of 11 residues. CDR3 sequence reads: CSAGYNSPLHF. As DNA, the CDR3 is TGCAGTGCTGGGTATAATTCACCCCTCCACTTT.

This clonotype occurred a few times. CDR3 sequence reads: CASRMTTPTETQYF. The CDR3 nucleotides read TGTGCCAGCAGGATGACCACCCCCACGGAGACCCAGTACTTC. The chain joins TRBV28 to TRBJ2-5; no definite D call. The CDR3 totals 14 residues. Germline values: CDR1 MDHEN, CDR2 SYDVKM. V dropped 6 bases and J dropped 5 bases, with 16 bases sitting between them.

The genes are TRBV5-1 and TRBJ2-3; D might be TRBD1 or TRBD2, each matching 5 bases. Germline CDR1 is SGHRS and CDR2 is YFSETQ. The CDR3 runs 13 residues. V lost 3 bases and J lost 3, with 8 bases in between. The CDR3 nucleotides are TGCGCCAGCAGCTGGGACCCGACAGATACGCAGTATTTT. This sequence encodes CASSWDPTDTQYF. Based on the CDR3 plus reference TRBV5-1 and TRBJ2-3, the full variable domain is KAGVTQTPRYLIKTRGQQVTLSCSPISGHRSVSWYQQTPGQGLQFLFEYFSETQRNKGNFPGRFSGRQFSNSRSEMNVSTLELGDSALYLCASSWDPTDTQYFGPGTRLTVL.

Details on this clonotype: Germline is not matched at one junction end, which may reflect a read error. The chain is built from TRBV5-4 and TRBJ2-4; D tentatively reads TRBD1 or TRBD2 (8 bases each). Germline assignment: CDR1 SGHNT and CDR2 YYREEE (reference sequence). The CDR3 is made up of 16 amino acids. The DNA of the CDR3 is TGTGCCAGCAGCCCCGGGACAGGACTAGCCAAAAGCATTCAGTACTTC. It encodes CASSPGTGLAKSIQYF.

This clonotype was recorded a few times. This sequence joins TRBV6-5 and TRBJ2-7; 7 bases are a match to TRBD1. J lost 3 bases, V lost 6 bases, and 11 bases had no gene match. Germline V gene lookup returns CDR1 MNHEY and CDR2 SVGAGI. The CDR3 length is 15 residues. CDR3 loop: CASRRDRDPVYEQYF. CDR3 bases: TGTGCCAGCAGAAGAGACAGGGACCCCGTCTACGAGCAGTACTTC.

The CDR3 is CASTSQVSNQPQHF. CDR3 DNA: TGTGCCAGCACCTCTCAGGTTAGCAATCAGCCCCAGCATTTT. This sequence joins TRBV28 and TRBJ1-5, with unresolved D. The CDR3 sequence is 14 residues long. The germline gives CDR1 MDHEN, CDR2 SYDVKM. Trimming shortened V by 7 bases and J by 0 bases, and 10 bases separated the two germline ends.

A few counts support this clonotype. The rearrangement links TRBV11-2 to TRBJ2-3; D may be TRBD1 (5 bases). V gave up 1 base and J gave up 6 bases, with 11 bases separating them. The CDR3 is made up of 14 amino acids. Germline CDR1 is SGHAT and CDR2 is FQNNGV. The CDR3 sequence: CASSLGDPGDTQYF. The CDR3 bases are TGTGCCAGCAGCTTAGGGGATCCAGGGGATACGCAGTATTTT.

This sequence joins TRBV20-1 and TRBJ2-1; unclear D gene. V was pared by 0 bases and J by 4 bases, with 4 bases between. This CDR3 spans 12 amino acids. Germline V gene sequence: CDR1 DFQATT, CDR2 SNEGSKA (reference sequence). CDR3 residues: CSARDGYNEQFF. The DNA of the CDR3 is TGCAGTGCTAGAGACGGGTACAATGAGCAGTTCTTC.

V is TRBV29-1 and J is TRBJ2-3; TRBD1 is a possible D gene (5 bases). CDR3 size: 12 residues. Trimming pared 6 bases from V and 1 base from J, leaving 8 bases between. The germline V gene encodes CDR1 SQVTM and CDR2 ANQGSEA. The CDR3 DNA follows: TGCAGCGTCATACAGGGCACAGATACGCAGTATTTT. Amino acids: CSVIQGTDTQYF.

V and J are TRBV13 and TRBJ2-7, with a tentative D call TRBD1 (7 bases). Trimming left V 1 base short and J 0 bases short, with 13 bases between. The CDR3 is 16 residues long. Germline V lookup: CDR1 PRHDT, CDR2 FYEKMQ (reference sequence). The CDR3 loop reads CASSLVQGGLSYEQYF. The DNA of the CDR3 is TGTGCCAGCAGCTTAGTTCAGGGGGGCCTCTCCTACGAGCAGTACTTC.

This clonotype was counted a few times. The chain recombines TRBV4-2 with TRBJ2-5; either TRBD1 or TRBD2 may fit D (6 bases each). V was pared by 1 base and J by 4 bases, with 22 bases between. This CDR3 contains 18 residues. In germline, CDR1 is LGHNA, CDR2 YNFKEQ. In DNA, the CDR3 is TGTGCCAGCAGCCAAGGGAGTGGGGGGCAACTCGGAGGAGAGACCCAGTACTTC. It yields the protein CASSQGSGGQLGGETQYF.

In regard to this clonotype: Compared with germline, one end of the junction differs, possibly owing to a read error. The genes are TRBV5-1 and TRBJ2-5; a possible D gene is TRBD1 (6 bases). The CDR3 sequence is 13 residues long. Looked up from germline, CDR1 is SGHRS and CDR2 is YFSETQ. The CDR3 loop reads CASTRGYQETQYF. CDR3 sequence (DNA): TGCGCCAGCACAAGGGGGTACCAAGAGACTCAGTACTTC.

A few counts support this clonotype. The chain combines TRBV6-2 or TRBV6-3 with TRBJ2-7; D might be TRBD2 (6 bases). The ends were cut back, 8 bases at V and 5 bases at J, with 19 bases in the middle. The CDR3 has 14 amino acids. CDR1 and CDR2 from the germline V gene are MNHEY and SVGEGT. CDR3 amino acids: CASLSPGRNHEQYF. As DNA, the CDR3 is TGTGCCAGCCTCTCTCCAGGGAGGAACCACGAGCAGTACTTC.

The table lists this clonotype with a few counts. The V call is TRBV7-6, the J call TRBJ2-7; D might be TRBD2 (5 bases). Trimming removed 5 bases at V and 4 bases at J, with 18 bases between. Germline V lookup: CDR1 SGHVS, CDR2 FNYEAQ. CDR3 length equals 15 residues. The CDR3 protein is CASSPRLGREYEQYF. The CDR3 DNA is TGTGCCAGCAGCCCCAGACTGGGGAGAGAATACGAGCAGTACTTC.

In this sample, this clonotype turned up a few times. The chain carries TRBV12-3 or TRBV12-4 and TRBJ2-7; TRBD1 matches 10 bases. The CDR3 is made up of 15 amino acids. Trimming removed 6 bases from V and 0 bases from J; junction bases left unmatched: 5. The CDR3 loop is CASRGTGESSYEQYF. CDR3 sequence (DNA): TGTGCCAGCAGAGGGACAGGGGAAAGCTCCTACGAGCAGTACTTC.

This chain uses TRBV20-1 with TRBJ2-3; D may be TRBD2 (6 bases). The germline V gene has CDR1 DFQATT and CDR2 SNEGSKA (reference sequence). This CDR3 is built from 13 residues. With 1 base removed from V and 4 bases from J, the gap between germline ends came to 9 bases. CDR3 sequence (DNA): TGCAGTGCTAGAGCAAGGGAGGCAGATACGCAGTATTTT. Translating it yields CSARAREADTQYF.

The CDR3 region has the DNA TGTGCCAGCAGTTACTCTCCTGGGGGGGAGACCCAGTACTTC. Translating gives CASSYSPGGETQYF. The chain recombines TRBV6-5 with TRBJ2-5, with D possibly being TRBD2 (6 bases). V lost 0 bases, J lost 5 bases, and 10 bases lay in between. The CDR3 runs 14 residues. Germline CDR1 MNHEY, CDR2 SVGAGI.